This T cell receptor beta chain was identified during a study of shared clonotypes between healthy human individuals. The wider study: Each donor's CD4 naive and CD4 memory cells filled three plates apiece, CD8 naive two, and CD8 memory one. Study-wide results and caveats: Having only a few donors restricted how much genetic and exposure-history diversity was captured.

Nashville, Tennessee was home to all donors, who were Caucasian adults. CDR3 size: 14 residues. Trimming took off 1 base at V and 9 bases at J, with 13 bases between the two ends. Germline values: CDR1 SNHLY, CDR2 FYNNEI. Data came from immunoSEQ multiplex PCR; TCRdb stores just in-frame clones and leaves some out. The sample has around 980,000 clones, 75% to 80% seen once. With respect to this clone: Its antigen is unknown.

Material for sequencing was memory CD4+ T cells from PBMCs. Subset of the sample: CD45RA-negative fraction. The rearrangement links TRBV2 to TRBJ1-5; D uncertain. The receptor was derived from a man aged 18 to 30 in good health. Some clones in this sample may be carry-over from other donors' samples. The CDR3 DNA is TGTGCCAGCAGTGAAGGGCAGAGAGGAAGGCCCCAGCATTTT. Translating gives CASSEGQRGRPQHF.